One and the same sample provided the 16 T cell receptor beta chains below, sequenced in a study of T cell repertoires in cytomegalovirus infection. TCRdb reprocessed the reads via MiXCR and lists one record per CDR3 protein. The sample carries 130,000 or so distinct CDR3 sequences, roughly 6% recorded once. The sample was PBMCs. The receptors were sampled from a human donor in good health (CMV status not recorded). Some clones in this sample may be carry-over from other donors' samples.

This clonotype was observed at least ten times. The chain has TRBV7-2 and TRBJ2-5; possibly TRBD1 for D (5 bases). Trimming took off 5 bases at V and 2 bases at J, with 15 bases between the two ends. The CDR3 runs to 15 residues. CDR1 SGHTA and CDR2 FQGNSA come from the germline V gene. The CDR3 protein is CASSLPLGQQETQYF. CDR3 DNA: TGTGCCAGCAGCCTCCCCCTGGGGCAGCAAGAGACCCAGTACTTC.

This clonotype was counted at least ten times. The CDR3 loop reads CASSRTGGALSNQPQHF. The CDR3 nucleotides read TGTGCCAGCAGTCGAACAGGGGGAGCATTGAGCAATCAGCCCCAGCATTTT. The rearrangement links TRBV7-2 to TRBJ1-5; 8 nucleotides agree with TRBD1. Germline V gene sequence: CDR1 SGHTA, CDR2 FQGNSA. The CDR3 contains 17 residues. V was clipped by 6 bases and J by 1 base; unmatched bases: 11.

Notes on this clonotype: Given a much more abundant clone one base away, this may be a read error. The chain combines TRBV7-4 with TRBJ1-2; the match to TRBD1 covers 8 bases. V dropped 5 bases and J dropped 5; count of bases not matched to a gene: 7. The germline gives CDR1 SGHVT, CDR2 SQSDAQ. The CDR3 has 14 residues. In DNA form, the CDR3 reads TGTGCCAGCAGCCCAGGACAGGGAGGATATGGCTACACCTTC. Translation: CASSPGQGGYGYTF.

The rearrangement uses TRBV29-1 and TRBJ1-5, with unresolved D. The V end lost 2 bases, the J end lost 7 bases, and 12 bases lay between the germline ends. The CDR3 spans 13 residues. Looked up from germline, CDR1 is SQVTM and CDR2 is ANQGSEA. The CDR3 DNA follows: TGCAGCGTTGAAACTGACGGGGTACAGCCCCAGCATTTT. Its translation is CSVETDGVQPQHF.

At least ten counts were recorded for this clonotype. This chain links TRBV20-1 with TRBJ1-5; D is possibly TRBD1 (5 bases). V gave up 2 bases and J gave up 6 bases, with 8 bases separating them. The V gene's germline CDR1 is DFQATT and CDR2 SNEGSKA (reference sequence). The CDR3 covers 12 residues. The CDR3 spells CSARRGGQPQHF. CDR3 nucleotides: TGCAGTGCTAGACGGGGGGGTCAGCCCCAGCATTTT.

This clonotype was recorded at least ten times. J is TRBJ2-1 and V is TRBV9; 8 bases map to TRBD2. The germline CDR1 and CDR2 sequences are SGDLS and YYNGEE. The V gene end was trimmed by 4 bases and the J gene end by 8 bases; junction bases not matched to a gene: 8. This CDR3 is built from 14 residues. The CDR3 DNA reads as TGTGCCAGCAGCCTCTCGGGGGGGCGCGATGAGCAGTTCTTC. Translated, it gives CASSLSGGRDEQFF.

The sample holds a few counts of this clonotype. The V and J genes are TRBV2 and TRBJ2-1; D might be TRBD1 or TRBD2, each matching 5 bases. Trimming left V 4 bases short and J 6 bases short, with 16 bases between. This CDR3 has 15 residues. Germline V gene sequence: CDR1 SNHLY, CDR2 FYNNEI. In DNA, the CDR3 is TGTGCCAGCAGTGTACGGCTAGCACAGGCCAATGAGCAGTTCTTC. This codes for CASSVRLAQANEQFF.

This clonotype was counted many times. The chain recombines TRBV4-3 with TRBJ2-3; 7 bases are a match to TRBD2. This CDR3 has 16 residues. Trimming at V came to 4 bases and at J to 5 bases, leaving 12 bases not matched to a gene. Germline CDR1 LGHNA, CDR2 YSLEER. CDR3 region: CASSPEGRGFIDTQYF. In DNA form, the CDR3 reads TGCGCCAGCAGCCCGGAAGGGCGGGGGTTTATAGATACGCAGTATTTT.

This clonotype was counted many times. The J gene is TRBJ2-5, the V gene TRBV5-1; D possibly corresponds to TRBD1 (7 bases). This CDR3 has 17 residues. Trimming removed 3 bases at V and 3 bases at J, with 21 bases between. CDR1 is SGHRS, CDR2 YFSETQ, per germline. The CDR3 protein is CASSSMEGPGQKETQYF. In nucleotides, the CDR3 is TGCGCCAGCAGCTCGATGGAGGGTCCGGGACAGAAAGAGACCCAGTACTTC.

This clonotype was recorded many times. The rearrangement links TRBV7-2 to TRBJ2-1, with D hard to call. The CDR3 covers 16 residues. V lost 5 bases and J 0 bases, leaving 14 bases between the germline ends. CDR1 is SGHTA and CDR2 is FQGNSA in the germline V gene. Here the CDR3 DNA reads TGTGCCAGCAGCCTCCTTGGCTGGGACTCCTACAATGAGCAGTTCTTC. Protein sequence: CASSLLGWDSYNEQFF.

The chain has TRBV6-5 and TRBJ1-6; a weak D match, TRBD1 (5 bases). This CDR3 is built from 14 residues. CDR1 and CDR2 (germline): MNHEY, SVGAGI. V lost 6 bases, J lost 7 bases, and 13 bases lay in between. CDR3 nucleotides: TGTGCCAGCAGCATTCAGGGCTCGAATTCACCCCTCCACTTT. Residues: CASSIQGSNSPLHF.

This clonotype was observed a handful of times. The CDR3 loop reads CASSSGRVWNTEAFF. The CDR3 DNA reads TGCGCCAGCAGCTCAGGGAGGGTGTGGAACACTGAAGCTTTCTTT. This chain connects TRBV5-1 to TRBJ1-1, with D perhaps matching TRBD1 (5 bases). Trimming stripped 3 bases from V and 1 base from J, with 13 bases between. The V gene's germline CDR1 is SGHRS and CDR2 YFSETQ. The CDR3 consists of 15 residues.

The CDR3 reads CASITSGARREQYF. CDR3 DNA: TGCGCCAGCATTACTAGCGGTGCCCGGCGCGAGCAGTACTTC. This chain uses TRBV10-2 with TRBJ2-7; 8 nucleotides agree with TRBD2. The CDR3 sequence is 14 residues long. In germline, CDR1 is WSHSY, CDR2 SAAADI. V lost 7 bases and J lost 6; bases outside the gene matches: 11.

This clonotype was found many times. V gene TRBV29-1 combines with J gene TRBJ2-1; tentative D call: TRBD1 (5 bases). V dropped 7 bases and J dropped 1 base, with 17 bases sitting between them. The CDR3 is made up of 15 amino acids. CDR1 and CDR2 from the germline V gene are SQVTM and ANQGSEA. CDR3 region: CSASTTARSYNEQFF. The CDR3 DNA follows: TGCAGCGCGTCCACGACAGCCCGATCCTACAATGAGCAGTTCTTC.

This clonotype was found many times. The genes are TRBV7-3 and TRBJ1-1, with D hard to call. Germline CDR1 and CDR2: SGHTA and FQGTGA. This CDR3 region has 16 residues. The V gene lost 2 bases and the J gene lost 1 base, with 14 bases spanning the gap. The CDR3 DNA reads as TGTGCCAGCAGCTTATCCGACACCGATTCGAACACTGAAGCTTTCTTT. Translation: CASSLSDTDSNTEAFF.

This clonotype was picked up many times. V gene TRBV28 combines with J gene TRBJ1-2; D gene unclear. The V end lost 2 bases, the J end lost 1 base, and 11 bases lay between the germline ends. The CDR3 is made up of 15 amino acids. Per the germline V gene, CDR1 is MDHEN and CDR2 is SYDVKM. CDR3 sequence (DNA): TGTGCCAGCAGTTTAAACCCTCAGAATAACTATGGCTACACCTTC. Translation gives CASSLNPQNNYGYTF.